These 6 T cell receptor beta chains share one sample of origin, sequenced in a study of shared clonotypes between healthy human individuals. TCRdb's table, derived via immunoSEQ multiplex PCR, lists solely in-frame clones and lacks some. The sample holds 1.5 million to 2.5 million clones, less than 95% seen once. CD8 cells regarded as naive lacked CD45RO, were positively chosen for CCR7, and omitted terminally differentiated effector memory CD45RA+ cells. Sequenced: naive CD8+ T cells sorted from blood. These receptors were collected from a man aged 18 to 30 in good health.

This chain uses TRBV4-3 with TRBJ2-2, with 7 nucleotides matching TRBD2. V gave up 1 base and J gave up 5 bases; unmatched junction bases: 4. Germline CDR1 and CDR2: LGHNA and YSLEER. CDR3 length: 15 residues. The CDR3 DNA reads as TGCGCCAGCAGCCAAGGACTAGCTGCAACCGGGGAGCTGTTTTTT. Amino acids: CASSQGLAATGELFF.

This sequence joins TRBV14 and TRBJ2-1; no clear D. The germline V gene encodes CDR1 SGHDN and CDR2 FVKESK. V lost 0 bases and J lost 4, with 4 bases in between. The CDR3 extends over 13 amino acids. The CDR3 sequence: CASSQEQYNEQFF. In DNA form, the CDR3 reads TGTGCCAGCAGCCAAGAACAGTACAATGAGCAGTTCTTC.

The rearrangement uses TRBV28 and TRBJ1-2, with 7 bases fitting TRBD1. Germline CDR1 MDHEN, CDR2 SYDVKM. CDR3 length: 19 residues. The ends lost 5 bases at V and 3 bases at J; junction bases unmatched: 21. This CDR3 reads CASSPRTGTISHVYYGYTF. As DNA, the CDR3 is TGTGCCAGCAGTCCTCGGACAGGAACAATTTCCCACGTCTACTATGGCTACACCTTC.

The chain links TRBV7-9 to TRBJ2-7, with 9 positions matching TRBD2. Germline V gene lookup returns CDR1 SEHNR and CDR2 FQNEAQ (reference sequence). The CDR3 spans 17 residues. The V segment lost 1 base and the J segment 2 bases; nucleotides outside the gene matches: 9. CDR3 residues: CASSLGPAGGSPYEQYF. The CDR3 nucleotides are TGTGCCAGCAGCTTAGGTCCAGCGGGAGGATCACCCTACGAGCAGTACTTC.

The chain carries TRBV2 and TRBJ1-1, with D possibly being TRBD1 (5 bases). Germline CDR1 and CDR2: SNHLY and FYNNEI. CDR3 length equals 17 residues. V was clipped by 3 bases and J by 5 bases, with 22 bases between them. CDR3 residues: CASSDPRGGARRTEAFF. The DNA of the CDR3 is TGTGCCAGCAGTGACCCCCGGGGTGGGGCCCGAAGGACTGAAGCTTTCTTT.

The chain combines TRBV5-5 with TRBJ1-1, with TRBD1 matching over 7 bases. V shed 2 bases, J shed 1 base, and the junction held 5 bases outside the gene matches. Germline lookup yields CDR1 SGHKS and CDR2 YYEKEE (reference sequence). The CDR3 has 15 amino acids. The CDR3 DNA reads as TGTGCCAGCAGCTTAAGGGGGCCTGGGAACACTGAAGCTTTCTTT. Protein sequence: CASSLRGPGNTEAFF. Variable domain in full (rest from reference TRBV5-5 and TRBJ1-1): DAGVTQSPTHLIKTRGQQVTLRCSPISGHKSVSWYQQVLGQGPQFIFQYYEKEERGRGNFPDRFSARQFPNYSSELNVNALLLGDSALYLCASSLRGPGNTEAFFGQGTRLTVV.